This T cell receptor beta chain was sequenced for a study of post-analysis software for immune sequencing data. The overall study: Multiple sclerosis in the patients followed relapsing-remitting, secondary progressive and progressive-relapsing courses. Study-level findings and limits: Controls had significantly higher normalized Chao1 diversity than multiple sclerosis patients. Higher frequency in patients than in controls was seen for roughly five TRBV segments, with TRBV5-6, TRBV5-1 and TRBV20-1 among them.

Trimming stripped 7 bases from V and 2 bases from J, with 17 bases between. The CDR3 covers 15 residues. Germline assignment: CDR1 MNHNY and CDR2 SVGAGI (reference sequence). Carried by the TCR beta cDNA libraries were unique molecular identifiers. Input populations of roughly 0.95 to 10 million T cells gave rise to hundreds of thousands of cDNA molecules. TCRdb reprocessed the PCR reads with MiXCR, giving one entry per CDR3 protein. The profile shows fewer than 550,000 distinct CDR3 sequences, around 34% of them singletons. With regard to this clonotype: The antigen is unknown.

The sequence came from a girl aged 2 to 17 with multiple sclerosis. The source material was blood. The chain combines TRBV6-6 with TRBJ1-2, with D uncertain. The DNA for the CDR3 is TGTGCCAGCATCCCAAGGACTTACCAAAACTATGGCTACACCTTC. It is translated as CASIPRTYQNYGYTF.